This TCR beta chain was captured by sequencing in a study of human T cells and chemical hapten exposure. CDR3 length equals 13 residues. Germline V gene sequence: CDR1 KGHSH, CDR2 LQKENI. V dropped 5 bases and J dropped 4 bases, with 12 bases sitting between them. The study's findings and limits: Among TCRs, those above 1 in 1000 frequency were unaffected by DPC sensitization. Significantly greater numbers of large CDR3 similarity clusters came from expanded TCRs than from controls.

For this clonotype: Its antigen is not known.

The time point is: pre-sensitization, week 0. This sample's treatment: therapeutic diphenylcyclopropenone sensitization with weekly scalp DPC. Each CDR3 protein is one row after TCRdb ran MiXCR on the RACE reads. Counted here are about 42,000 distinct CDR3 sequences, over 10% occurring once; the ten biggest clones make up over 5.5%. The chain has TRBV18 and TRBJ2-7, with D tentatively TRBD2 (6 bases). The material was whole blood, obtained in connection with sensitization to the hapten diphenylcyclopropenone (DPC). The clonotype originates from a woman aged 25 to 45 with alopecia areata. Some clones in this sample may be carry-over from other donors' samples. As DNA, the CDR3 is TGTGCCAGCTCAGCCCGGGACTTTTACGAGCAGTACTTC. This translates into CASSARDFYEQYF.